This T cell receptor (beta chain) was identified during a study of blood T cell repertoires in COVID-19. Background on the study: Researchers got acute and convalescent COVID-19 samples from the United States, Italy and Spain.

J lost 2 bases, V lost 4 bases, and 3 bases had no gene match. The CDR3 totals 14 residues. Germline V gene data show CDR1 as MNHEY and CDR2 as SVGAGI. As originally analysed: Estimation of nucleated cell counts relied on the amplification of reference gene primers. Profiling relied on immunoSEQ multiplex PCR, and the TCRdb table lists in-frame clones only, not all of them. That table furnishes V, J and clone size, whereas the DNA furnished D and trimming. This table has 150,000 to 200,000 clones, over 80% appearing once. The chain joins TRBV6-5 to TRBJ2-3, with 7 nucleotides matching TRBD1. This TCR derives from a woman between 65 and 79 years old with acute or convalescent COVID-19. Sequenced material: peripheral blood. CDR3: CASSLGQPTDTQYF. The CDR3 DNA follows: TGTGCCAGCAGTTTGGGACAGCCCACAGATACGCAGTATTTT.